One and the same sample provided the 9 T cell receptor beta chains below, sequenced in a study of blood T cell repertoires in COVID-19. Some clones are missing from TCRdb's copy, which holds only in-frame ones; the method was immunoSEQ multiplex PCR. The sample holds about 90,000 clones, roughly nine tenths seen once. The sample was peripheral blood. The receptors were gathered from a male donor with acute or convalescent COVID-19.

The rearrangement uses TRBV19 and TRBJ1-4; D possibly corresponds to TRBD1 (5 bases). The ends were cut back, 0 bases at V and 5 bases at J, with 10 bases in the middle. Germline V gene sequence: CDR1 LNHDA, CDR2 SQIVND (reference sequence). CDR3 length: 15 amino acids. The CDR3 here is CASSIDFGGNEKLFF. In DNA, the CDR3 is TGTGCCAGTAGTATAGATTTTGGGGGGAATGAAAAACTGTTTTTT.

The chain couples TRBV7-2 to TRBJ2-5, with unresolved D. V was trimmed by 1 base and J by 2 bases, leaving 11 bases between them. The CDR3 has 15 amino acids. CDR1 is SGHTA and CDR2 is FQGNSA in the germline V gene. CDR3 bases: TGTGCCAGCAGCTTAGTTGGTAGCTCTCAAGAGACCCAGTACTTC. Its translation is CASSLVGSSQETQYF. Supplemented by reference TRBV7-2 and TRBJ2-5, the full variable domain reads GAGVSQSPSNKVTEKGKDVELRCDPISGHTALYWYRQSLGQGLEFLIYFQGNSAPDKSGLPSDRFSAERTGGSVSTLTIQRTQQEDSAVYLCASSLVGSSQETQYFGPGTRLLVL.

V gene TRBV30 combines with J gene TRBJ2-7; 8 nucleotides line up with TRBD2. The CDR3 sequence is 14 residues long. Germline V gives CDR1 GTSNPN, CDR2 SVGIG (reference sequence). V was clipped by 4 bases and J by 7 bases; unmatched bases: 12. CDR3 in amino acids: CAWMVLAGPSEQYF. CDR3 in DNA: TGTGCCTGGATGGTCCTAGCGGGTCCCTCGGAGCAGTACTTC.

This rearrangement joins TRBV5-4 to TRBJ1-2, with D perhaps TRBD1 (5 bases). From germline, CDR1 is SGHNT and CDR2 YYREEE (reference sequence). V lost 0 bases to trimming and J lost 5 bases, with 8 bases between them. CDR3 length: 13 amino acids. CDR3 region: CASSLDRRYGYTF. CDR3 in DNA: TGTGCCAGCAGCTTGGACAGGCGTTATGGCTACACCTTC.

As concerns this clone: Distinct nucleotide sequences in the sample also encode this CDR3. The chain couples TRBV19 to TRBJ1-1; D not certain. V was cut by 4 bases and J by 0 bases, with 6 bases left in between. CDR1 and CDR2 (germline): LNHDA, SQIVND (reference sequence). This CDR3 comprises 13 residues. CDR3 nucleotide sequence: TGTGCCAGTAGTACAGGTTTGAACACTGAAGCTTTCTTT. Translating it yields CASSTGLNTEAFF.

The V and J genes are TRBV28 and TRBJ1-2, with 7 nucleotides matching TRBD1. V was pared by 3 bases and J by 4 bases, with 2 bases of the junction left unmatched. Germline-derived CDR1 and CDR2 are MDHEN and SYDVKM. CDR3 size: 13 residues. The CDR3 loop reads CASSFGTAYGYTF. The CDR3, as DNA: TGTGCCAGCAGTTTCGGGACAGCCTATGGCTACACCTTC.

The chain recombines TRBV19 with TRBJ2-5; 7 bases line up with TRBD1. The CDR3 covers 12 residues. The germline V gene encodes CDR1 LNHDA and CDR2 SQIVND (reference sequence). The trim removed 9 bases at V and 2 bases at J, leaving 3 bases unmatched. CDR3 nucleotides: TGTGCCAGCCGGGACAGTCAAGAGACCCAGTACTTC. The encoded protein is CASRDSQETQYF.

The CDR3 loop reads CASSPPGQGSYEQYF. The CDR3 DNA reads as TGTGCCAGCAGTCCTCCGGGACAGGGTTCCTACGAGCAGTACTTC. This chain links TRBV7-9 with TRBJ2-7, with TRBD1 matching 9 bases. Germline trimming cut 6 bases from V and 1 base from J; bases unmatched to any gene: 7. Germline V gives CDR1 SEHNR, CDR2 FQNEAQ (reference sequence). This CDR3 is built from 15 residues.

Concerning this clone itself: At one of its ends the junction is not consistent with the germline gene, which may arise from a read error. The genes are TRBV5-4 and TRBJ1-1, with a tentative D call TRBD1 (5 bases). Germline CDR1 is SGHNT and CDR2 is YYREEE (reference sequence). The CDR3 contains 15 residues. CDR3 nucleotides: TGTGCCAGCAACTTGGGGGTGAGTCGGGACACTGAAGCTTTCTTT. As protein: CASNLGVSRDTEAFF.